This TCR beta chain appears in the sequencing data of a study of blood T cell repertoires in COVID-19. About the study: Sites in the United States, Italy and Spain provided acute and convalescent COVID-19 samples. PBMCs, B-cell-depleted T cells, or T cells were the source of the cDNA or gDNA that made up the material.

TCRdb keeps only in-frame clones here, not all; method: immunoSEQ multiplex PCR. The sample yields some 200,000 clones, around nine tenths seen once. The germline gives CDR1 LNHDA, CDR2 SQIVND (reference sequence). The CDR3 spans 13 residues. Trimming pared 3 bases from V and 4 bases from J, leaving 9 bases between. The chain is built from TRBV19 and TRBJ1-2, with D possibly matching TRBD1 (6 bases). The receptor comes from a young man with active or convalescent COVID-19. Input material: peripheral blood. The CDR3 coding sequence is TGTGCCAGTAGTATGGGGGCGGGCTATGGCTACACCTTC. The encoded protein is CASSMGAGYGYTF.